The T cell receptor (beta chain) described here comes from a study of T cell responses to AZD1222 COVID-19 vaccine. Findings and limits, study-wide: Nearly half of unique spike-specific TCRs reportedly avoided B.1.351 and B.1.1.7 mutated regions. Baseline antibody screening turned up just a handful of seropositive AZD1222 recipients. CD4 TCRs linked to vaccination spanned spike, dominating at 160-218 and 743-854. Sampled repertoires all dated from after the peak T cell response.

Note on this clone: Its antigen is undetermined.

The repertoire was sequenced with immunoSEQ multiplex PCR; TCRdb's copy has only in-frame clones and lacks some. The sample includes 130,000 to 150,000 clones, roughly nine tenths of them seen just once. This specimen was peripheral blood, taken 28 days after the second AZD1222 dose. The receptor's source is an adult who received the AZD1222 COVID-19 vaccine.

The CDR3 DNA is TGTGCCAGCAGCTTAGGGACAGCTGATAGCAATCAGCCCCAGCATTTT. Protein sequence: CASSLGTADSNQPQHF. The chain recombines TRBV7-9 with TRBJ1-5, with D possibly being TRBD1 (6 bases). V shed 1 base and J shed 0 bases, with 10 bases lying between them. CDR3 size: 16 residues. Germline CDR1 reads SEHNR; CDR2 reads FQNEAQ (reference sequence).